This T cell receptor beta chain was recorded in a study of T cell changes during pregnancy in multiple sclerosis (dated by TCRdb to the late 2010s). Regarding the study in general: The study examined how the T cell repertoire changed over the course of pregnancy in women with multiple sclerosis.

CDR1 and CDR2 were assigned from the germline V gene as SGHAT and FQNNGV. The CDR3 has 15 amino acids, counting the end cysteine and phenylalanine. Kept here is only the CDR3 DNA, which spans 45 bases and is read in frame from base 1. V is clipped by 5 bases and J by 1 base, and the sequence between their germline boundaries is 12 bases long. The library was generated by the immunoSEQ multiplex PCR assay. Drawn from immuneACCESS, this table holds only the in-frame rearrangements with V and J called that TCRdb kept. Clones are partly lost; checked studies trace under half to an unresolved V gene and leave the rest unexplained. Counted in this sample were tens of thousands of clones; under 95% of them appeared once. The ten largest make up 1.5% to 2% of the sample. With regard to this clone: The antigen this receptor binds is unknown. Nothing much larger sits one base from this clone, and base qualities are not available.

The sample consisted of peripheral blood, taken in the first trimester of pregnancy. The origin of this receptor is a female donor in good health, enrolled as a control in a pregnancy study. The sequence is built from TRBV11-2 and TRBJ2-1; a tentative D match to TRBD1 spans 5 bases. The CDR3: CASSLEGESYNEQFF. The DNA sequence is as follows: TGTGCCAGCAGCCTGGAAGGGGAATCCTACAATGAGCAGTTCTTC.